This is a list of T cell receptor beta chains from one sample in a study of long-term antiretroviral therapy in people with HIV. The repertoire was sequenced with immunoSEQ multiplex PCR; TCRdb's copy has only in-frame clones and lacks some. This sample has 20,000 to 25,000 clones, with about 81% found just once. The sequencing used unsorted PBMCs, collected 1.5 years after starting antiretroviral therapy. These receptors were collected from a man younger than 45 with HIV. The conserved cysteine and the conserved F or W are not part of the CDR3 here. D genes are given only for firm matches.

J gene: TRBJ1-4
V gene: TRBV7-6
D gene: TRBD1
CDR3 protein: ASSPSFGQGHEKLF

J gene: TRBJ2-5
V gene: TRBV29-1
D gene: .
CDR3 protein: SATPGGVQETQY

J gene: TRBJ1-5
V gene: TRBV7-3
D gene: .
CDR3 protein: ASSSAPYQPQH

J gene: TRBJ2-1
V gene: TRBV6-5
D gene: .
CDR3 protein: ASSYSYEQF

J gene: TRBJ2-3
V gene: TRBV4-2
D gene: .
CDR3 protein: ASSHGTPGTPDTQY

J gene: TRBJ2-5
V gene: TRBV18
D gene: .
CDR3 protein: ASSLIQETQY

J gene: TRBJ1-2
V gene: TRBV28
D gene: TRBD1
CDR3 protein: ASRKQGLNYGYT

J gene: TRBJ1-1
V gene: TRBV2
D gene: .
CDR3 protein: ARLRGTDSFTEAF

J gene: TRBJ1-3
V gene: TRBV15
D gene: .
CDR3 protein: ATSARLGNTIY

J gene: TRBJ2-6
V gene: TRBV28
D gene: .
CDR3 protein: ASTLLVGSGANVLT

J gene: TRBJ1-1
V gene: TRBV7-2
D gene: .
CDR3 protein: ASSFGRDTEAF

J gene: TRBJ2-5
V gene: TRBV7-9
D gene: .
CDR3 protein: ASTPVSETQY

J gene: TRBJ1-4
V gene: TRBV5-1
D gene: TRBD1
CDR3 protein: ASSLRRQGGEKLF

J gene: TRBJ2-7
V gene: TRBV6-5
D gene: TRBD2
CDR3 protein: ASSYSGFGGGNEQY

J gene: TRBJ1-2
V gene: TRBV10-3
D gene: .
CDR3 protein: AIKGPTDYGYT

J gene: TRBJ1-5
V gene: TRBV7-7
D gene: .
CDR3 protein: ASSRVLGEGSNQPQH

J gene: TRBJ2-3
V gene: TRBV10-3
D gene: .
CDR3 protein: AISGTLEQESKRTDTQY

J gene: TRBJ2-7
V gene: TRBV4-2
D gene: TRBD2
CDR3 protein: ASSQEGTSGNSYEQY

J gene: TRBJ1-5
V gene: TRBV7-2
D gene: .
CDR3 protein: ASSLARESPQH

J gene: TRBJ1-2
V gene: TRBV6-5
D gene: .
CDR3 protein: ASSAEFRGAYGYT

J gene: TRBJ1-3
V gene: TRBV28
D gene: .
CDR3 protein: ASAIGGNTIY

J gene: TRBJ2-5
V gene: TRBV7-9
D gene: .
CDR3 protein: ASSPGMIKETQY

J gene: TRBJ2-2
V gene: TRBV27
D gene: .
CDR3 protein: ASGVYSGNTGELF

J gene: TRBJ2-2
V gene: TRBV27
D gene: .
CDR3 protein: ASSSQDNTGELF

J gene: TRBJ2-5
V gene: TRBV29-1
D gene: .
CDR3 protein: SVWKETQY

J gene: TRBJ2-5
V gene: TRBV10-3
D gene: .
CDR3 protein: AISESSTQETQY

J gene: TRBJ2-1
V gene: TRBV9
D gene: TRBD2
CDR3 protein: ASSVYREGNEQF

J gene: TRBJ2-1
V gene: TRBV10-3
D gene: .
CDR3 protein: AISESTGPPTYNEQF

J gene: TRBJ2-4
V gene: TRBV6-5
D gene: .
CDR3 protein: ASSSGTSAKNIQY

J gene: TRBJ2-7
V gene: TRBV7-9
D gene: .
CDR3 protein: ASSLALGTYYEQY

J gene: TRBJ1-5
V gene: TRBV6-5
D gene: .
CDR3 protein: ATGGANQPQH

J gene: TRBJ2-2
V gene: TRBV18
D gene: .
CDR3 protein: ASDPGTGELF

J gene: TRBJ1-1
V gene: TRBV7-2
D gene: .
CDR3 protein: ASSPKVETEAF

J gene: TRBJ1-1
V gene: TRBV25-1
D gene: .
CDR3 protein: ASQTVTEAF

J gene: TRBJ2-1
V gene: TRBV19
D gene: TRBD2
CDR3 protein: ASSPHGALAGVVNEQF

J gene: TRBJ1-2
V gene: TRBV5-1
D gene: .
CDR3 protein: ASSLDTDYGYT

J gene: TRBJ1-6
V gene: TRBV28
D gene: TRBD1
CDR3 protein: ASSYSGTGLSPLH

J gene: TRBJ1-1
V gene: TRBV19
D gene: .
CDR3 protein: ASSRGSNTEAF

J gene: TRBJ2-2
V gene: TRBV28
D gene: TRBD2
CDR3 protein: ASTWPGVSGRAPLPGELF

J gene: TRBJ2-7
V gene: TRBV4-1
D gene: .
CDR3 protein: ASSQGQIYEQY

J gene: TRBJ2-7
V gene: TRBV4-1
D gene: TRBD1
CDR3 protein: ASSQVRDRASSGTYEQY

J gene: TRBJ1-2
V gene: TRBV5-6
D gene: .
CDR3 protein: ASRYGQRSAYGYT

J gene: TRBJ1-1
V gene: TRBV19
D gene: TRBD1
CDR3 protein: ASSPDRVGNTEAF

J gene: TRBJ1-1
V gene: TRBV5-1
D gene: TRBD1
CDR3 protein: ASSSGTGLKNTEAF

J gene: TRBJ2-2
V gene: TRBV5-1
D gene: TRBD2
CDR3 protein: ASRKSSGGTNTGELF

J gene: TRBJ2-5
V gene: TRBV11-1
D gene: TRBD1
CDR3 protein: ASSSQGAGQETQY

J gene: TRBJ1-5
V gene: TRBV5-5
D gene: .
CDR3 protein: ASSLGWGGQPQH

J gene: TRBJ1-4
V gene: TRBV28
D gene: .
CDR3 protein: ASRGGLGEKLF

J gene: TRBJ2-7
V gene: TRBV29-1
D gene: TRBD1
CDR3 protein: SGVGTGDHEQY

J gene: TRBJ2-1
V gene: TRBV15
D gene: .
CDR3 protein: ATSRGQTNNEQF